The entry below gives a single T cell receptor beta chain sequence along with its context. Per germline, CDR1 SGHTA and CDR2 FQGNSA. This CDR3 contains 16 residues. V shed 3 bases and J shed 0 bases, with 9 bases lying between them. As originally analysed: Amplification with reference gene primers provided the estimates of nucleated cell counts. TCRdb's copy holds only in-frame clones and misses some; the assay was immunoSEQ multiplex PCR. V and J calls and clone size are those listed in that table; D and trimming were worked out from the DNA. Of 120,000 to 150,000 clones in the sample, around 83% are singletons; the top ten hold 5.8%. This study enrolled people aged roughly 18 to 90 from about two dozen US geographic areas. Participants' own reports of clinical history determined their cohort assignment. This record belongs to a study of blood T cell repertoires in COVID-19. Study details: Researchers got acute and convalescent COVID-19 samples from the United States, Italy and Spain.

This TCR came from a woman aged 45-65 years who had been exposed to COVID-19. The rearrangement uses TRBV7-2 and TRBJ2-6, with D possibly being TRBD1 (6 bases). The material sequenced was PBMCs or T cells enriched from blood (not recorded which). In nucleotides, the CDR3 is TGTGCCAGCAGCTTGAGGGGGTACTCTGGGGCCAACGTCCTGACTTTC. The encoded protein is CASSLRGYSGANVLTF.